This is a list of T cell receptor beta chains from one sample in a study of shared clonotypes between healthy human individuals. Data came from immunoSEQ multiplex PCR; TCRdb stores just in-frame clones and leaves some out. Here the sample spans approximately 1.5 million clones, about 98.5% being singletons. Sequenced sample: naive CD4+ T cells sorted from blood. The source of these receptors is a man aged 25 to 40 in good health. Both conserved end residues are part of each CDR3. Fields, in order: D gene, J gene, clone size, V gene, CDR3 protein, CDR3 DNA. A D gene is named only where the DNA matches it firmly. Clone size appears in some rows only: once, few, many, or a class for an expanded clone.

>TRBD2|TRBJ2-3|NA|TRBV2
CASSGGLAVSTDTQYF
TGTGCCAGCAGTGGTGGACTAGCGGTTAGCACAGATACGCAGTATTTT
>TRBD1|TRBJ1-5|NA|TRBV11-1
CASSPGQGNQPQHF
TGTGCCAGCAGCCCCGGACAGGGCAATCAGCCCCAGCATTTT
>NA|TRBJ1-1|NA|TRBV19
CASSKRQSMNTEAFF
TGTGCCAGTTCCAAGCGACAGAGCATGAACACTGAAGCTTTCTTT
>NA|TRBJ2-2|NA|TRBV7-8
CASSLIGVPTGELFF
TGTGCCAGCAGCTTAATTGGGGTACCCACCGGGGAGCTGTTTTTT
>NA|TRBJ1-2|NA|TRBV7-9
CASSLSSDGYTF
TGTGCCAGCAGCTTATCTTCGGATGGCTACACCTTC
>NA|TRBJ1-5|few|TRBV15
CATGSHQPQHF
TGTGCCACCGGTAGTCATCAGCCCCAGCATTTT
>NA|TRBJ2-7|NA|TRBV5-6
CASSATGPDYEQYF
TGTGCCAGCAGTGCAACCGGGCCCGACTACGAGCAGTACTTC
>TRBD1|TRBJ1-2|few|TRBV2
CASSATGGDYGYTF
TGTGCCAGCAGTGCAACAGGGGGTGACTATGGCTACACCTTC
>TRBD2|TRBJ2-1|NA|TRBV2
CASRRTSGTYNEQFF
TGTGCCAGCAGACGGACTAGCGGGACCTACAATGAGCAGTTCTTC
>TRBD2|TRBJ2-7|NA|TRBV27
CASKTGGDKSYEQYF
TGTGCCAGCAAAACCGGGGGGGACAAGTCCTACGAGCAGTACTTC
>TRBD1|TRBJ2-1|NA|TRBV5-1
CASSLAAGGTYNEQFF
TGCGCCAGCAGCTTGGCCGCAGGGGGCACCTACAATGAGCAGTTCTTC
>TRBD1|TRBJ1-1|NA|TRBV6-5
CASSYSTGKNTEAFF
TGTGCCAGCAGTTACTCGACAGGGAAGAACACTGAAGCTTTCTTT
>NA|TRBJ2-1|NA|TRBV7-9
CASSLGVTMGNEQFF
TGTGCCAGCAGCTTGGGGGTCACGATGGGAAATGAGCAGTTCTTC
>NA|TRBJ2-7|NA|TRBV5-5
CASSFPPLIYEQYF
TGTGCCAGCAGCTTCCCTCCGCTAATCTACGAGCAGTACTTC